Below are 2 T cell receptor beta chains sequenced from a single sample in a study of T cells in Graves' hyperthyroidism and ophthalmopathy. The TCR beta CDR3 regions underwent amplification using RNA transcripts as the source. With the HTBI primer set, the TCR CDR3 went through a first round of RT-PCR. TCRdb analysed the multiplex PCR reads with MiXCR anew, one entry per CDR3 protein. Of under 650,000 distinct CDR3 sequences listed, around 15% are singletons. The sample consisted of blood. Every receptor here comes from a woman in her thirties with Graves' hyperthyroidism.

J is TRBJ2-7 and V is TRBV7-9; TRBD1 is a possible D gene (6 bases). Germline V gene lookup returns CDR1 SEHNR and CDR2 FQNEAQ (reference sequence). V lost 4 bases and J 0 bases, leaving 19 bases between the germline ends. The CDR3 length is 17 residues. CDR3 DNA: TGTGCCAGCAGCTCTGGTAGGCAGGGGTTATCCTCCTACGAGCAGTACTTC. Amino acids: CASSSGRQGLSSYEQYF.

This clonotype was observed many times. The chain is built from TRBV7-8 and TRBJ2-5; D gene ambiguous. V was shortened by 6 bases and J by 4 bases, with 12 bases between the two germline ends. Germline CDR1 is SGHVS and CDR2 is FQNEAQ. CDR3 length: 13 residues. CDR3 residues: CASSSILRETQYF. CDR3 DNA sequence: TGTGCCAGCAGTTCCATCCTGAGAGAGACCCAGTACTTC.